Shown below are 5 T cell receptor beta chains from a single sample sequenced in a study of blood T cell repertoires in COVID-19. The repertoire was sequenced with immunoSEQ multiplex PCR; TCRdb's copy has only in-frame clones and lacks some. The data show 110,000 or so clones, 70% to 80% seen once. The sample consisted of peripheral blood. The origin of the receptors is a man over 45 with acute or convalescent COVID-19.

This clone was seen just once. CDR3 sequence: CASSEVRGRFYHTF. In nucleotides, the CDR3 is TGTGCCAGCAGTGAAGTTAGGGGGCGCTTTTATCACACCTTC. The rearrangement uses TRBV2 and TRBJ1-2, with TRBD1 identical over 7 bases. The CDR3 runs 14 residues. The trim removed 1 base at V and 12 bases at J, leaving 11 bases unmatched. CDR1 and CDR2 from the germline V gene are SNHLY and FYNNEI. Together with reference TRBV2 and TRBJ1-2, the CDR3 gives the full variable domain: EPEVTQTPSHQVTQMGQEVILRCVPISNHLYFYWYRQILGQKVEFLVSFYNNEISEKSEIFDDQFSVERPDGSNFTLKIRSTKLEDSAMYFCASSEVRGRFYHTFGSGTRLTVV.

This chain connects TRBV5-1 to TRBJ1-1; D not certain. Germline assignment: CDR1 SGHRS and CDR2 YFSETQ. The CDR3 totals 15 residues. Trimming shortened V by 2 bases and J by 4 bases, and 15 bases separated the two germline ends. The CDR3 reads CASSFQGARSTEAFF. The CDR3 bases are TGCGCCAGCAGCTTTCAAGGAGCCCGTAGCACTGAAGCTTTCTTT.

Details on this clone: Other DNA sequences in the same sample also yield this CDR3. The CDR3 loop reads CASSLEAGGYNEQFF. The CDR3 region has the DNA TGTGCCAGCAGCTTAGAAGCGGGAGGTTACAATGAGCAGTTCTTC. This sequence joins TRBV7-6 and TRBJ2-1; 9 positions match TRBD2. Germline-derived CDR1 and CDR2 are SGHVS and FNYEAQ. Losses at the gene ends were 1 base for V and 4 bases for J; bases not matched to a gene: 2. This CDR3 comprises 15 residues.

V gene TRBV7-3 combines with J gene TRBJ2-2, with 11 bases aligning to TRBD2. CDR1 and CDR2 (germline): SGHTA, FQGTGA. CDR3 length: 15 amino acids. V lost 5 bases, J lost 4 bases, and 3 bases stayed unmatched. The CDR3 protein is CASSLSGRGTGELFF. The CDR3 bases are TGTGCCAGCAGCCTTAGCGGGAGGGGCACCGGGGAGCTGTTTTTT. Full variable domain (missing parts from reference TRBV7-3 and TRBJ2-2): GAGVSQTPSNKVTEKGKYVELRCDPISGHTALYWYRQSLGQGPEFLIYFQGTGAADDSGLPNDRFFAVRPEGSVSTLKIQRTERGDSAVYLCASSLSGRGTGELFFGEGSRLTVL.

This clone was seen a handful of times. This rearrangement joins TRBV5-5 to TRBJ2-7; 8 nucleotides agree with TRBD2. The CDR3 is 15 amino acids. Germline lookup yields CDR1 SGHKS and CDR2 YYEKEE (reference sequence). V shed 3 bases and J 2 bases; nucleotides not matched to a gene: 7. As DNA, the CDR3 is TGTGCCAGCAGCTCGAGGACTAGCCCGACCTACGAGCAGTACTTC. This sequence encodes CASSSRTSPTYEQYF.